Presented here are 28 T cell receptor beta chains from one specimen sequenced in a study of OX40 agonist ivuxolimab in advanced cancers. The protocol was immunoSEQ multiplex PCR, while the TCRdb copy is restricted to in-frame clones and leaves out a portion. This sample has approximately 16,000 clones; 70% to 90% occur once, and the top ten carry roughly 30%. The source was CD4+ or CD8+ T cells sorted from blood, collected in a trial of the OX40 agonist ivuxolimab. The receptors stem from an adult with an advanced solid tumor such as melanoma, head and neck, liver or kidney cancer.

The chain couples TRBV5-4 to TRBJ1-1; D is perhaps TRBD1 (5 bases). The CDR3 spans 13 residues. Germline V gene data show CDR1 as SGHNT and CDR2 as YYREEE (reference sequence). V was trimmed by 5 bases and J by 2 bases, leaving 10 bases between them. For the CDR3, the DNA is TGTGCCAGCAGTTCAGGGTTTAACACTGAAGCTTTCTTT. Encoded protein: CASSSGFNTEAFF. Supplemented by reference TRBV5-4 and TRBJ1-1, the full variable domain reads ETGVTQSPTHLIKTRGQQVTLRCSSQSGHNTVSWYQQALGQGPQFIFQYYREEENGRGNFPPRFSGLQFPNYSSELNVNALELDDSALYLCASSSGFNTEAFFGQGTRLTVV.

This chain joins TRBV4-1 and TRBJ2-1; 12 bases fit TRBD2. The CDR3 has 18 residues. Losses at the gene ends were 3 bases for V and 6 bases for J; bases not matched to a gene: 12. The V gene's germline CDR1 is MGHRA and CDR2 YSYEKL. CDR3 bases: TGCGCCAGCAGCCACATCCACAGGGCACTAGCGGGAGGCAATGAGCAGTTCTTC. Its protein is CASSHIHRALAGGNEQFF.

The gene calls are TRBV7-9 and TRBJ1-1, with D maybe TRBD1 (5 bases). Trimming took 3 bases from V and 6 from J, leaving 20 bases between them. The CDR3 is 16 amino acids. CDR1 is SEHNR and CDR2 is FQNEAQ in the germline V gene (reference sequence). The CDR3 bases are TGTGCCAGCAGCTTTACGTTGGCTGGGGTAGGGGCTGAAGCTTTCTTT. Translation: CASSFTLAGVGAEAFF.

The rearrangement joins TRBV7-2 to TRBJ2-1; 12 nucleotides agree with TRBD2. The CDR3 covers 17 residues. Germline V lookup: CDR1 SGHTA, CDR2 FQGNSA. J gave up 0 bases and V 5 bases, and 5 bases lay outside the gene matches. The CDR3 DNA sequence: TGTGCCAGCAGCCCCCGGACTAGCGGGATCTCCTACAATGAGCAGTTCTTC. Translating it yields CASSPRTSGISYNEQFF.

The chain joins TRBV15 to TRBJ2-2, with D perhaps matching TRBD2 (6 bases). The CDR3 loop spans 15 amino acids. V gave up 0 bases and J gave up 8 bases, with 13 bases separating them. From germline, CDR1 is LNHNV and CDR2 YYDKDF (reference sequence). CDR3 in amino acids: CATSRDLGLAGELFF. The CDR3 DNA sequence: TGTGCCACCAGCAGAGATCTGGGCCTAGCGGGGGAGCTGTTTTTT. Together with reference TRBV15 and TRBJ2-2, the CDR3 gives the full variable domain: DAMVIQNPRYQVTQFGKPVTLSCSQTLNHNVMYWYQQKSSQAPKLLFHYYDKDFNNEADTPDNFQSRRPNTSFCFLDIRSPGLGDTAMYLCATSRDLGLAGELFFGEGSRLTVL.

The chain is built from TRBV6-6 and TRBJ2-5; the match to TRBD2 covers 9 bases. V gave up 7 bases and J gave up 5 bases; unmatched junction bases: 8. Germline CDR1 and CDR2: MNHNY and SVGAGI (reference sequence). CDR3 length: 14 amino acids. The CDR3 reads CASIGLAGEETQYF. The CDR3 coding sequence is TGTGCCAGCATCGGGTTAGCGGGAGAGGAGACCCAGTACTTC.

The V and J genes are TRBV11-3 and TRBJ2-3; no firm D call. In germline, CDR1 is SGHNT, CDR2 YENEEA. CDR3 length: 11 residues. The V end lost 6 bases, the J end lost 11 bases, and 12 bases lay between the germline ends. The DNA for the CDR3 is TGTGCCAGCAGGGACGGACCCGAGCAGTATTTT. Protein sequence: CASRDGPEQYF.

The CDR3 protein is CASSPPGTWTYEQYF. The CDR3 coding sequence is TGTGCCAGCAGCCCGCCTGGGACATGGACCTACGAGCAGTACTTC. The genes are TRBV5-8 and TRBJ2-7; D possibly corresponds to TRBD1 (6 bases). Germline CDR1 SGHTS, CDR2 YDEGEE. The CDR3 length is 15 residues. The ends were cut back, 4 bases at V and 2 bases at J, with 16 bases in the middle.

This chain connects TRBV9 to TRBJ1-1; no clear D. V was trimmed by 2 bases and J by 0 bases, leaving 14 bases between them. The germline V gene has CDR1 SGDLS and CDR2 YYNGEE. CDR3 length equals 16 residues. CDR3 sequence (DNA): TGTGCCAGCAGCGTGCCCAGTACGGGAGTGAACACTGAAGCTTTCTTT. Its protein product is CASSVPSTGVNTEAFF.

The gene calls are TRBV7-4 and TRBJ2-7; maybe TRBD1 (6 bases). The CDR3 runs 14 residues. V was trimmed by 5 bases and J by 0 bases, leaving 11 bases between them. Germline loops: CDR1 SGHVT, CDR2 SQSDAQ. CDR3 nucleotide sequence: TGTGCCAGCAGCAAAGGACAGTTCTCCTACGAGCAGTACTTC. Amino acid sequence: CASSKGQFSYEQYF.

The chain is built from TRBV4-1 and TRBJ1-5, with 7 bases identical to TRBD1. CDR1 MGHRA and CDR2 YSYEKL come from the germline V gene. J gave up 4 bases and V 3 bases, and 6 bases lay outside the gene matches. The CDR3 is made up of 15 amino acids. The CDR3, as DNA: TGCGCCAGCAGCCATTGGGACAGCGAAAATCAGCCCCAGCATTTT. The encoded protein is CASSHWDSENQPQHF.

V and J are TRBV27 and TRBJ2-7; unclear D gene. The CDR3 has 15 amino acids. V lost 0 bases and J 3 bases, leaving 12 bases between the germline ends. CDR1 is MNHEY, CDR2 SMNVEV, per germline (reference sequence). The chain's CDR3 is CASSLSTGPVYEQYF. For the CDR3, the DNA is TGTGCCAGCAGTTTATCCACGGGTCCAGTCTACGAGCAGTACTTC.

This clone was detected once. The chain recombines TRBV5-5 with TRBJ2-3, with TRBD2 as a possible D gene (7 bases). The CDR3 has 14 residues. Per the germline V gene, CDR1 is SGHKS and CDR2 is YYEKEE (reference sequence). Trimming removed 1 base at V and 6 bases at J, with 12 bases between. The CDR3 DNA is TGTGCCAGCAGCTTGTCGGGGGGCAGGGATACGCAGTATTTT. It yields the protein CASSLSGGRDTQYF. Full variable domain (rest looked up from reference TRBV5-5 and TRBJ2-3): DAGVTQSPTHLIKTRGQQVTLRCSPISGHKSVSWYQQVLGQGPQFIFQYYEKEERGRGNFPDRFSARQFPNYSSELNVNALLLGDSALYLCASSLSGGRDTQYFGPGTRLTVL.

DNA of the CDR3: TGTGCCACCGGAGGGCCCTCCTACGAGCAGTACTTC. Translating gives CATGGPSYEQYF. The chain recombines TRBV15 with TRBJ2-7, with D possibly matching TRBD2 (6 bases). Germline V gene lookup returns CDR1 LNHNV and CDR2 YYDKDF (reference sequence). V lost 8 bases, J lost 0 bases, and 8 bases lay in between. The CDR3 consists of 12 residues.

In its sample, this clone was seen a few times. The CDR3 loop reads CASSLEGGDRETQYF. The CDR3 DNA sequence: TGTGCCAGCAGCTTGGAGGGGGGAGATCGGGAGACCCAGTACTTC. The chain combines TRBV5-5 with TRBJ2-5; perhaps D is TRBD1 or TRBD2 (6 bases each). The V end was cut by 0 bases, the J end by 5 bases, with 14 bases between. The CDR3 is 15 residues long. Germline assignment: CDR1 SGHKS and CDR2 YYEKEE (reference sequence).

As to this clone: One end of the junction varies from germline; a read error may be responsible. The chain uses TRBV5-8 and TRBJ2-1, with D possibly matching TRBD2 (5 bases). The CDR3 consists of 13 residues. Per germline, CDR1 SGHTS and CDR2 YDEGEE. Here the CDR3 reads CASGLGLSNEQFF. The CDR3, as DNA: TGTGCCAGCGGCTTAGGACTGTCGAATGAGCAGTTCTTC.

V gene TRBV10-2 combines with J gene TRBJ2-1; the D gene could be TRBD1 or TRBD2 (5 bases each). Germline CDR1 and CDR2: WSHSY and SAAADI. Trimming removed 9 bases from V and 7 bases from J, with 16 bases in between. The CDR3 totals 13 residues. CDR3 protein: CASSEGFGNEQFF. The CDR3 DNA is TGCGCCAGTAGCGAGGGGTTTGGTAATGAGCAGTTCTTC.

The chain uses TRBV27 and TRBJ1-1; D unclear. V was shortened by 2 bases and J by 1 base, with 5 bases between the two germline ends. This CDR3 region has 13 residues. Germline V gene lookup returns CDR1 MNHEY and CDR2 SMNVEV (reference sequence). The DNA for the CDR3 is TGTGCCAGCAGTTTAGGCAGGAACACTGAAGCTTTCTTT. Amino acid sequence: CASSLGRNTEAFF.

J is TRBJ1-2 and V is TRBV5-6; D remains ambiguous. From germline, CDR1 is SGHDT and CDR2 YYEEEE. V was cut by 2 bases and J by 2 bases, with 10 bases left in between. This CDR3 has 14 residues. The CDR3 DNA reads TGTGCCAGCAGCTTTGGTTCGGTCAACTATGGCTACACCTTC. Amino acid sequence: CASSFGSVNYGYTF.

V is TRBV6-1 and J is TRBJ2-1; D is ambiguous. Germline V gives CDR1 MNHNS, CDR2 SASEGT. V gave up 5 bases and J gave up 4 bases, with 9 bases separating them. The CDR3 loop spans 13 amino acids. In DNA form, the CDR3 reads TGTGCCAGCAGTAATATGGGGTACAATGAGCAGTTCTTC. This encodes CASSNMGYNEQFF.

The rearrangement links TRBV6-5 to TRBJ1-1; a weak D match, TRBD1 (6 bases). V was shortened by 7 bases and J by 5 bases, with 20 bases between the two germline ends. Per germline, CDR1 MNHEY and CDR2 SVGAGI. This CDR3 comprises 15 residues. The DNA for the CDR3 is TGTGCCAGCACTCCGGGACATGCTCTTCAAACTGAAGCTTTCTTT. Translation: CASTPGHALQTEAFF.

The rearrangement joins TRBV27 to TRBJ2-1; 7 nucleotides line up with TRBD1. J was trimmed by 5 bases and V by 8 bases; bases with no gene match: 12. The CDR3 runs 15 residues. Germline CDR1 is MNHEY and CDR2 is SMNVEV (reference sequence). The CDR3 DNA sequence: TGTGCCAGCGCGAACCGGGACAGAGTAAACAATGAGCAGTTCTTC. Amino acids: CASANRDRVNNEQFF.

A few counts support this clone. V gene TRBV18 combines with J gene TRBJ1-4; no firm D call. Germline CDR1 and CDR2: KGHSH and LQKENI. Trimming pared 2 bases from V and 0 bases from J, leaving 10 bases between. This CDR3 has 16 amino acids. CDR3 nucleotides: TGTGCCAGCTCACCAGCCAACGGGGCAACTAATGAAAAACTGTTTTTT. Its protein product is CASSPANGATNEKLFF.

This chain links TRBV6-1 with TRBJ2-3; D perhaps matches TRBD2 (6 bases). This CDR3 has 16 amino acids. The germline CDR1 and CDR2 sequences are MNHNS and SASEGT. V was shortened by 2 bases and J by 2 bases, with 14 bases between the two germline ends. DNA for the CDR3: TGTGCCAGCAGTGAAACGATGGTGGGACTCACAGATACGCAGTATTTT. This encodes CASSETMVGLTDTQYF.

The chain links TRBV10-3 to TRBJ2-1; 7 bases line up with TRBD2. CDR3 size: 12 residues. With V trimmed by 10 bases and J by 7 bases, 7 bases remained unmatched. Germline CDR1 ENHRY, CDR2 SYGVKD. CDR3 sequence reads: CATGLGGNEQFF. The DNA of the CDR3 is TGTGCCACCGGACTAGGAGGTAATGAGCAGTTCTTC.

The CDR3 nucleotides read TGTGCCAGCTTCCAGGGGGGCGCTGAAGCTTTCTTT. This codes for CASFQGGAEAFF. The chain couples TRBV6-5 to TRBJ1-1, with 7 nucleotides matching TRBD1. The V and J ends lost 8 bases and 6 bases, in that order; junction bases with no gene match: 6. Germline V gene sequence: CDR1 MNHEY, CDR2 SVGAGI. The CDR3 contains 12 residues.

The rearrangement joins TRBV6-6 to TRBJ2-7; D ambiguous. The CDR3 consists of 12 residues. Germline CDR1 MNHNY, CDR2 SVGAGI (reference sequence). With 5 bases removed from V and 3 bases from J, the gap between germline ends came to 8 bases. CDR3 DNA: TGTGCCAGCAGTCTTGGGCGCTACGAGCAGTACTTC. It yields the protein CASSLGRYEQYF.

The chain is built from TRBV6-5 and TRBJ2-3; D remains ambiguous. V shed 0 bases and J shed 4 bases, with 11 bases lying between them. Germline CDR1 is MNHEY and CDR2 is SVGAGI. The CDR3 covers 15 residues. The CDR3: CASSYSPWVPDTQYF. The CDR3 nucleotides read TGTGCCAGCAGTTACTCCCCTTGGGTCCCAGATACGCAGTATTTT.